Each of the 19 T cell receptor beta chains below was sequenced from the same sample in a study of blood T cell repertoires in COVID-19. Data came from immunoSEQ multiplex PCR; TCRdb stores just in-frame clones and leaves some out. This sample carries roughly 330,000 clones, about 90% of them seen once, and the ten largest clones take roughly 5%. Sequencing was done on a sample of PBMCs or T cells enriched from blood (not recorded which). The receptors derive from a woman between 25 and 40 years old who had recovered from COVID-19.

The V call is TRBV7-6, the J call TRBJ2-7, with TRBD1 matching 7 bases. The V segment lost 5 bases and the J segment 0 bases; nucleotides outside the gene matches: 7. Germline lookup yields CDR1 SGHVS and CDR2 FNYEAQ. CDR3 size: 15 residues. CDR3 in DNA: TGTGCCAGCAGCCACGTAGGGGGCCCCTCCTACGAGCAGTACTTC. Translating it yields CASSHVGGPSYEQYF.

This clone has just one count. The CDR3 DNA is TGTGCCAGCACCGCCGGGACAGGCCGTGGGGGAAAACTGTTTTTT. Its protein product is CASTAGTGRGGKLFF. The V call is TRBV2, the J call TRBJ1-4; 8 bases align to TRBD1. V lost 7 bases, J lost 10 bases, and 14 bases stayed unmatched. Germline V gene lookup returns CDR1 SNHLY and CDR2 FYNNEI. The CDR3 sequence is 15 residues long.

The V call is TRBV5-1, the J call TRBJ2-3; 11 nucleotides line up with TRBD2. Losses at the gene ends were 4 bases for V and 5 bases for J; bases not matched to a gene: 9. This CDR3 has 16 amino acids. CDR1 is SGHRS, CDR2 YFSETQ, per germline. In DNA form, the CDR3 reads TGCGCCAGCAGCCTAGCACTAGCGGGGGCCAAAGATACGCAGTATTTT. As protein: CASSLALAGAKDTQYF. The complete variable domain, with remaining parts taken from reference TRBV5-1 and TRBJ2-3, reads KAGVTQTPRYLIKTRGQQVTLSCSPISGHRSVSWYQQTPGQGLQFLFEYFSETQRNKGNFPGRFSGRQFSNSRSEMNVSTLELGDSALYLCASSLALAGAKDTQYFGPGTRLTVL.

The chain carries TRBV4-3 and TRBJ1-2; 8 nucleotides align to TRBD1. Losses at the gene ends were 2 bases for V and 6 bases for J; bases not matched to a gene: 8. Germline V gene sequence: CDR1 LGHNA, CDR2 YSLEER. The CDR3 totals 15 residues. The CDR3 DNA sequence: TGCGCCAGCAGCCAATTCGAGACAGGGGTAGATGGCTACACCTTC. This gives the protein CASSQFETGVDGYTF.

V and J are TRBV11-2 and TRBJ2-5; the match to TRBD1 covers 9 bases. V lost 4 bases to trimming and J lost 3 bases; unmatched junction nucleotides: 9. Germline V lookup: CDR1 SGHAT, CDR2 FQNNGV. The CDR3 extends over 16 amino acids. The CDR3 nucleotides read TGTGCCAGCAGCTCACTGGACAGGGGTGGCGAAGAGACCCAGTACTTC. Its translation: CASSSLDRGGEETQYF.

The chain is built from TRBV5-4 and TRBJ2-1, with D possibly TRBD1 on 7 matching bases. This CDR3 is built from 14 residues. Deletions cut 5 bases from V and 7 bases from J, with 16 bases between. The germline V gene has CDR1 SGHNT and CDR2 YYREEE (reference sequence). Written as DNA, the CDR3 is TGTGCCAGCAGTGGACGACCAGGGGGGAATGAGCAGTTCTTC. It yields the protein CASSGRPGGNEQFF.

The chain combines TRBV20-1 with TRBJ2-3; the match to TRBD2 covers 9 bases. The length of the CDR3 is 15 residues. The germline gives CDR1 DFQATT, CDR2 SNEGSKA (reference sequence). With V trimmed by 3 bases and J by 2 bases, 6 bases remained unmatched. CDR3 DNA: TGCAGTGCTAGTAGGCGGGGGGGTAACACAGATACGCAGTATTTT. It specifies CSASRRGGNTDTQYF.

CDR3 protein: CASSQVEGNTEAFF. The CDR3 nucleotides are TGTGCCAGCAGCCAGGTCGAGGGGAACACTGAAGCTTTCTTT. The chain uses TRBV3-1 (or the pseudogene TRBV3-2) and TRBJ1-1; D gene unclear. The ends were cut back, 3 bases at V and 1 base at J, with 9 bases in the middle. The CDR3 is 14 amino acids. Germline CDR1 is LGHDT and CDR2 is YNNKEL (reference sequence).

The genes are TRBV4-1 and TRBJ2-5; D uncertain. The ends were cut back, 0 bases at V and 2 bases at J, with 13 bases in the middle. The CDR3 has 16 amino acids. From germline, CDR1 is MGHRA and CDR2 YSYEKL. CDR3 sequence reads: CASSQEELSSQETQYF. The DNA of the CDR3 is TGCGCCAGCAGCCAAGAAGAGCTTAGTAGTCAAGAGACCCAGTACTTC.

Notes on this clone: The sample carries other DNA sequences with the same CDR3. The chain is built from TRBV29-1 and TRBJ1-1, with 7 nucleotides matching TRBD1. Germline CDR1 and CDR2: SQVTM and ANQGSEA. The CDR3 length is 11 residues. Germline trimming cut 4 bases from V and 6 bases from J; bases unmatched to any gene: 2. The CDR3 region is CSVGQGAEAFF. As DNA, the CDR3 is TGCAGCGTTGGTCAGGGGGCTGAAGCTTTCTTT. Complete variable domain (other parts from reference TRBV29-1 and TRBJ1-1): SAVISQKPSRDICQRGTSLTIQCQVDSQVTMMFWYRQQPGQSLTLIATANQGSEATYESGFVIDKFPISRPNLTFSTLTVSNMSPEDSSIYLCSVGQGAEAFFGQGTRLTVV.

This clone was observed a handful of times. The chain recombines TRBV18 with TRBJ2-7; 8 positions match TRBD1. This CDR3 comprises 15 residues. The V segment lost 4 bases and the J segment 0 bases; nucleotides outside the gene matches: 5. Per germline, CDR1 KGHSH and CDR2 LQKENI. The chain's CDR3 is CASSQPGQVSYEQYF. The CDR3 DNA follows: TGTGCCAGCTCACAACCGGGACAGGTCTCCTACGAGCAGTACTTC.

The chain recombines TRBV10-3 with TRBJ1-1; D not certain. The germline CDR1 and CDR2 sequences are ENHRY and SYGVKD. The length of the CDR3 is 13 residues. Trimming removed 4 bases at V and 1 base at J, with 7 bases between. The CDR3 protein is CAISVAGNTEAFF. As DNA, the CDR3 is TGTGCCATCAGTGTGGCGGGGAACACTGAAGCTTTCTTT.

This clone was seen a few times. The chain has TRBV7-8 and TRBJ2-5, with a tentative D call TRBD2 (6 bases). Between the trimmed V and J ends, which lost 5 bases and 4 bases, there was a span of 11 bases. This CDR3 comprises 13 residues. Germline-derived CDR1 and CDR2 are SGHVS and FQNEAQ. CDR3 sequence (DNA): TGTGCCAGCAGCCGGGACTCGGCAGAGACCCAGTACTTC. The encoded protein is CASSRDSAETQYF.

In its sample, this clone was seen once. This chain connects TRBV5-5 to TRBJ2-3; the match to TRBD2 covers 9 bases. V trimming: 5 bases; J trimming: 0 bases; junction bases outside the gene matches: 13. This CDR3 spans 18 amino acids. The V gene's germline CDR1 is SGHKS and CDR2 YYEKEE (reference sequence). In nucleotides, the CDR3 is TGTGCCAGCAGTACCCCGCGGGGGGGATTTTCTAGCACAGATACGCAGTATTTT. It yields the protein CASSTPRGGFSSTDTQYF.

The chain employs TRBV10-3 and TRBJ1-5; possible D gene TRBD1, 5 bases. Germline CDR1 ENHRY, CDR2 SYGVKD. Deletions cut 4 bases from V and 4 bases from J, with 17 bases between. This CDR3 has 16 residues. The CDR3 reads CAISARGGAGNQPQHF. The CDR3 nucleotides are TGTGCCATCAGTGCACGGGGAGGGGCTGGGAATCAGCCCCAGCATTTT.

This chain uses TRBV5-4 with TRBJ1-5; 11 nucleotides agree with TRBD1. Germline V gene data show CDR1 as SGHNT and CDR2 as YYREEE (reference sequence). The CDR3 has 14 amino acids. Trimming at V came to 4 bases and at J to 7 bases, leaving 4 bases not matched to a gene. In DNA, the CDR3 is TGTGCCAGCAGCCAGGGACAGGGGGACCAGCCCCAGCATTTT. Amino acid sequence: CASSQGQGDQPQHF.

This chain links TRBV18 with TRBJ1-4, with 8 bases fitting TRBD1. V was clipped by 4 bases and J by 0 bases; unmatched bases: 7. The CDR3 covers 17 residues. The germline V gene has CDR1 KGHSH and CDR2 LQKENI. CDR3 DNA: TGTGCCAGCTCACGAGGACAGGGACGACCAACTAATGAAAAACTGTTTTTT. It translates to CASSRGQGRPTNEKLFF.

V and J are TRBV4-3 and TRBJ2-6; D possibly corresponds to TRBD2 (5 bases). The CDR3 spans 15 residues. Trimming took off 2 bases at V and 4 bases at J, with 9 bases between the two ends. Germline V gene sequence: CDR1 LGHNA, CDR2 YSLEER. CDR3 protein: CASSQLAGGANVLTF. CDR3 sequence (DNA): TGCGCCAGCAGCCAACTAGCAGGAGGGGCCAACGTCCTGACTTTC.

The chain has TRBV11-2 and TRBJ2-7, with TRBD2 identical over 7 bases. Germline V gene lookup returns CDR1 SGHAT and CDR2 FQNNGV. The CDR3 loop spans 16 amino acids. V dropped 5 bases and J dropped 3; count of bases not matched to a gene: 13. CDR3 loop: CASSPAGVGEFYEQYF. The CDR3 DNA follows: TGTGCCAGCAGCCCGGCGGGGGTCGGGGAGTTCTACGAGCAGTACTTC.